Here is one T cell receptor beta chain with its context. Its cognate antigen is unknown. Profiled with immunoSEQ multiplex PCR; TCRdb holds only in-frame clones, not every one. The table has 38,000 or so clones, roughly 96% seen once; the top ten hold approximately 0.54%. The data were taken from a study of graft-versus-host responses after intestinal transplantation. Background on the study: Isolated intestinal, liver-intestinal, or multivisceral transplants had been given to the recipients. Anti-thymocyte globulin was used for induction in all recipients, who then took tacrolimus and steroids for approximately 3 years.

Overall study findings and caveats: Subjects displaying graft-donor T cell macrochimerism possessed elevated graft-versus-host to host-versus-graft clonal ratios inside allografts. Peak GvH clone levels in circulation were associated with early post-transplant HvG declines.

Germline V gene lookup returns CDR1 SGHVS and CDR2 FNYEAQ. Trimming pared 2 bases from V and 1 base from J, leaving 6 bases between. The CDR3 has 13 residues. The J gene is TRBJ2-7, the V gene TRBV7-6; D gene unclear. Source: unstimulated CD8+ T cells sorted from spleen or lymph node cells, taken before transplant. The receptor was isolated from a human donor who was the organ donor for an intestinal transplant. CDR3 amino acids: CASSLSVSYEQYF. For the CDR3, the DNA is TGTGCCAGCAGCTTATCCGTATCCTACGAGCAGTACTTC.